This TCR beta chain stems from a study of cytomegalovirus exposure and HLA in healthy donors. Profiled with immunoSEQ multiplex PCR; TCRdb holds only in-frame clones, not every one. The sample yields some 340,000 clones, roughly 87% seen once. The TCR comes from a woman aged 30 to 39 in good health and CMV-seropositive. Source material: PBMCs.

CDR3 sequence (DNA): TGCAGCGCCGAGACAGGGCCCTTGAAGTCCCAGTACTTC. Translated, it gives CSAETGPLKSQYF. The genes are TRBV29-1 and TRBJ2-5; 7 bases fit TRBD1. The CDR3 extends over 13 amino acids. V dropped 7 bases and J dropped 9; count of bases not matched to a gene: 14. Per germline, CDR1 SQVTM and CDR2 ANQGSEA.